The sequence of this T cell receptor beta chain was determined in a study of preoperative IRX-2 immunotherapy in early breast cancer. Treatment noted: preoperative locoregional IRX-2 cytokine immunotherapy. Assay: immunoSEQ multiplex PCR; the TCRdb copy retains only in-frame clones and omits some. Of approximately 44,000 clones in the sample, less than 95% are singletons; the top ten hold roughly 1.6%. V was pared by 0 bases and J by 4 bases, with 7 bases between. The CDR3 is 13 amino acids. Germline CDR1 and CDR2: SGHNT and YYREEE (reference sequence). The chain employs TRBV5-4 and TRBJ1-2, with no clear D. The receptor was isolated from a human donor with breast cancer. This specimen was tumor tissue, taken after IRX-2 immunotherapy. The DNA of the CDR3 is TGTGCCAGCAGCTTGGGTGGCATCTATGGCTACACCTTC. The encoded protein is CASSLGGIYGYTF. The full variable domain, in which reference TRBV5-4 and TRBJ1-2 provide the parts outside the CDR3, is ETGVTQSPTHLIKTRGQQVTLRCSSQSGHNTVSWYQQALGQGPQFIFQYYREEENGRGNFPPRFSGLQFPNYSSELNVNALELDDSALYLCASSLGGIYGYTFGSGTRLTVV.